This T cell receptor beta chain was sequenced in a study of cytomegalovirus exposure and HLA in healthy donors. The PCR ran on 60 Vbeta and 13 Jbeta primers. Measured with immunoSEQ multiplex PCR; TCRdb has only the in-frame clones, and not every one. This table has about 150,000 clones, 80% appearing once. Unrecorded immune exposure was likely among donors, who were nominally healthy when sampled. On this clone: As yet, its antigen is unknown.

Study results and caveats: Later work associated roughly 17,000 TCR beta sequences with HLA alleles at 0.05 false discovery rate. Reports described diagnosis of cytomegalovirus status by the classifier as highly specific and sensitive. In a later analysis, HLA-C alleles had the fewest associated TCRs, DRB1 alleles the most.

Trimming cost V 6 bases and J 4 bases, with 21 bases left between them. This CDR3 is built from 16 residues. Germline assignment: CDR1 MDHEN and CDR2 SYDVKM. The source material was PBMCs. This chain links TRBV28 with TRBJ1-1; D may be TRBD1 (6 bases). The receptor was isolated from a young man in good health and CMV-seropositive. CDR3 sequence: CASRLAGGGRFTEAFF. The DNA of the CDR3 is TGTGCCAGCAGATTGGCTGGGGGGGGCAGGTTCACTGAAGCTTTCTTT.